This T cell receptor (beta chain) was sequenced in a study of blood T cell repertoires in COVID-19. Study-level background: PBMCs, B-cell-depleted T cells, or T cells were the source of the cDNA or gDNA that made up the material.

Methods used by the authors: Estimation of nucleated cell counts relied on the amplification of reference gene primers. Method: immunoSEQ multiplex PCR; TCRdb's copy keeps in-frame clones and lacks some. V, J and clone size reflect that table, while D and trimming were determined from the DNA. The repertoire has around 260,000 clones, approximately 83% of them found once; the top ten carry 9.4%. This CDR3 comprises 20 residues. From germline, CDR1 is LGHNA and CDR2 YSLEER. With 2 bases removed from V and 7 bases from J, the gap between germline ends came to 33 bases. The receptor was derived from a woman in her fifties or sixties who had recovered from COVID-19. This chain joins TRBV4-3 and TRBJ2-7; D possibly corresponds to TRBD2 (5 bases). Sequencing input: peripheral blood. The CDR3 loop is CASSQLYRISRSRGRREQYF. The CDR3 nucleotides are TGCGCCAGCAGCCAACTTTATAGGATTTCAAGGTCCCGGGGAAGGCGGGAGCAGTACTTC.